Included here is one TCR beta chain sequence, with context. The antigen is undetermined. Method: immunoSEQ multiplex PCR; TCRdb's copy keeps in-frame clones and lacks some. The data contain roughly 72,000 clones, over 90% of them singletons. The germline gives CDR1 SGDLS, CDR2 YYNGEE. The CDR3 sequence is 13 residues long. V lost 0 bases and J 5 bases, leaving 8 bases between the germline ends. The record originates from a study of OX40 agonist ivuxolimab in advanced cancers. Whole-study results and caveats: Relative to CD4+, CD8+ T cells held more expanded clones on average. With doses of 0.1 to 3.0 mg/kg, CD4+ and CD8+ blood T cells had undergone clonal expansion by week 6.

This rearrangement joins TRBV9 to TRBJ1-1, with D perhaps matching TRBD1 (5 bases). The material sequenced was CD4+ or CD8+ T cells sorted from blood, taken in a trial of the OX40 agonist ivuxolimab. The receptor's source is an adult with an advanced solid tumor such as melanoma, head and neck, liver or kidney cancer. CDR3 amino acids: CASSVVGETEAFF. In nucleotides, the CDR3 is TGTGCCAGCAGCGTAGTGGGGGAGACTGAAGCTTTCTTT.